This T cell receptor (beta chain) was identified during a study of T cells after yellow fever vaccination. TCRdb called the 5' RACE reads again in MiXCR, with one record for every CDR3 protein. This sample has 500,000 to 650,000 distinct CDR3 sequences, with about 15% found just once. This clonotype was observed a few times. The antigen is not known. Study-wide points: Contaminants from the bulk population, in the form of abundant clonotypes, could be found in FACS-sorted repertoires. At around 95% for CD4 and 88% for CD8, most primary-vaccination clones showed up again after the booster.

The V gene lost 2 bases and the J gene lost 7 bases, with 15 bases spanning the gap. The CDR3 has 16 amino acids. The germline V gene has CDR1 MGHRA and CDR2 YSYEKL. The chain uses TRBV4-1 and TRBJ1-6; a possible D gene is TRBD1 (5 bases). The sequenced sample was PBMCs, obtained about 5 days after the first yellow fever vaccination. This TCR derives from a man between 18 and 29 years old who received the YFV17D yellow fever vaccine. The CDR3 reads CASSQPGQGLNSPLHF. The CDR3 DNA reads as TGCGCCAGCAGCCAACCGGGCCAGGGCTTAAATTCACCCCTCCACTTT.